These 14 T cell receptor beta chains came from one sample sequenced in a study of blood T cell repertoires in COVID-19. Clones were sequenced by immunoSEQ multiplex PCR, and TCRdb holds only the in-frame ones, with some missing. The profile shows around 240,000 clones, 91% of them singletons. Material for sequencing was PBMCs or T cells enriched from blood (not recorded which). Every receptor here comes from a human donor in a cohort exposed to, infected with or recovered from COVID-19 (not recorded which). The donor label of this sample is uncertain.

The chain is built from TRBV5-1 and TRBJ1-6, with 10 nucleotides matching TRBD1. This CDR3 spans 16 amino acids. With V trimmed by 0 bases and J by 9 bases, 6 bases remained unmatched. The germline gives CDR1 SGHRS, CDR2 YFSETQ. The chain's CDR3 is CASSLAGTGVSSPLHF. In DNA form, the CDR3 reads TGCGCCAGCAGCTTGGCCGGGACAGGGGTTTCTTCACCCCTCCACTTT.

The chain is built from TRBV4-1 and TRBJ2-1; 7 nucleotides line up with TRBD2. With V trimmed by 5 bases and J by 1 base, 5 bases remained unmatched. Per germline, CDR1 MGHRA and CDR2 YSYEKL. This CDR3 has 15 residues. The CDR3 DNA sequence: TGCGCCAGCAGCTCAACGGGGGGATCCTACAATGAGCAGTTCTTC. It is translated as CASSSTGGSYNEQFF.

This rearrangement joins TRBV2 to TRBJ1-5; possible D gene TRBD1, 5 bases. The germline V and J ends were trimmed by 6 bases and 2 bases, with 14 bases remaining between them. Germline V lookup: CDR1 SNHLY, CDR2 FYNNEI. This CDR3 comprises 15 residues. The CDR3 loop is CASRFTSGGNQPQHF. The CDR3 coding sequence is TGTGCCAGCAGATTTACGTCGGGGGGCAATCAGCCCCAGCATTTT.

The V gene is TRBV6-5, the J gene TRBJ2-3; TRBD2 aligns across 7 bases. V shed 6 bases, J shed 14 bases, and the junction held 14 bases outside the gene matches. The germline CDR1 and CDR2 sequences are MNHEY and SVGAGI. This CDR3 region has 13 residues. The CDR3 sequence is CASSNLQRGVWYF. The CDR3 DNA follows: TGTGCCAGCAGCAATCTTCAGCGGGGCGTGTGGTATTTT.

The chain carries TRBV20-1 and TRBJ1-5, with a weak D call TRBD1 (5 bases). V gave up 3 bases and J gave up 3 bases, with 15 bases separating them. The CDR3 totals 15 residues. The germline gives CDR1 DFQATT, CDR2 SNEGSKA (reference sequence). In DNA form, the CDR3 reads TGCAGTGCTAGTCGCAGGGAGGGAGACAATCAGCCCCAGCATTTT. Translation gives CSASRREGDNQPQHF.

The chain combines TRBV19 with TRBJ1-2; TRBD1 might be the D (6 bases). The CDR3 totals 18 residues. Trimming removed 4 bases at V and 0 bases at J, with 21 bases between. CDR1 is LNHDA and CDR2 is SQIVND in the germline V gene (reference sequence). The CDR3 sequence: CASSTPFTPDRTNYGYTF. The CDR3 bases are TGTGCCAGTAGTACCCCCTTTACACCTGACAGGACTAACTATGGCTACACCTTC.

V and J are TRBV7-8 and TRBJ2-2; D is perhaps TRBD1 (6 bases). Germline V gene sequence: CDR1 SGHVS, CDR2 FQNEAQ. CDR3 length equals 19 residues. The V end was cut by 2 bases, the J end by 3 bases, with 22 bases between. The CDR3 here is CASSLNNRVNLKYTGELFF. The CDR3 DNA reads as TGTGCCAGCAGCTTAAACAACAGGGTAAACTTAAAGTACACCGGGGAGCTGTTTTTT. The variable domain in full, with the rest retrieved from reference TRBV7-8 and TRBJ2-2, is GAGVSQSPRYKVAKRGQDVALRCDPISGHVSLFWYQQALGQGPEFLTYFQNEAQLDKSGLPSDRFFAERPEGSVSTLKIQRTQQEDSAVYLCASSLNNRVNLKYTGELFFGEGSRLTVL.

The chain is built from TRBV5-1 and TRBJ1-2; D gene unclear. V was trimmed by 0 bases and J by 0 bases, leaving 6 bases between them. Per the germline V gene, CDR1 is SGHRS and CDR2 is YFSETQ. The CDR3 runs 14 residues. The CDR3 nucleotides are TGCGCCAGCAGCTTGGCTGGGCCTAACTATGGCTACACCTTC. Encoded protein: CASSLAGPNYGYTF.

The chain couples TRBV7-9 to TRBJ2-7; D perhaps matches TRBD2 (6 bases). The CDR3 is 13 amino acids. Germline V gives CDR1 SEHNR, CDR2 FQNEAQ (reference sequence). The V end lost 4 bases, the J end lost 3 bases, and 10 bases lay between the germline ends. The CDR3 DNA reads as TGTGCCAGCAGCTCCGGGACTTTCTACGAGCAGTACTTC. Its translation is CASSSGTFYEQYF.

J is TRBJ2-5 and V is TRBV6-5; 8 nucleotides match TRBD1. Germline assignment: CDR1 MNHEY and CDR2 SVGAGI. The ends lost 5 bases at V and 9 bases at J; junction bases unmatched: 8. The CDR3 totals 13 residues. CDR3 loop: CASSRTGSGAQYF. DNA of the CDR3: TGTGCCAGCAGTCGGACAGGGTCCGGGGCCCAGTACTTC.

The chain is built from TRBV7-2 and TRBJ1-5; weak D call: TRBD1 (6 bases). V was pared by 1 base and J by 0 bases, with 13 bases between. CDR1 and CDR2 from the germline V gene are SGHTA and FQGNSA. The CDR3 extends over 17 amino acids. The CDR3 bases are TGTGCCAGCAGCTTAGTTACAGGGACCTATAGCAATCAGCCCCAGCATTTT. Amino acid sequence: CASSLVTGTYSNQPQHF. The full variable domain, completed using reference TRBV7-2 and TRBJ1-5, is GAGVSQSPSNKVTEKGKDVELRCDPISGHTALYWYRQSLGQGLEFLIYFQGNSAPDKSGLPSDRFSAERTGGSVSTLTIQRTQQEDSAVYLCASSLVTGTYSNQPQHFGDGTRLSIL.

V is TRBV6-5 and J is TRBJ2-3, with 9 bases fitting TRBD1. V lost 4 bases and J lost 3; bases outside the gene matches: 5. Per the germline V gene, CDR1 is MNHEY and CDR2 is SVGAGI. The CDR3 totals 15 residues. For the CDR3, the DNA is TGTGCCAGCAGTTCACCCGGGACAGGGACAGATACGCAGTATTTT. Translation gives CASSSPGTGTDTQYF.

The chain has TRBV4-1 and TRBJ2-5, with TRBD2 identical over 8 bases. Germline trimming cut 1 base from V and 4 bases from J; bases unmatched to any gene: 8. CDR1 is MGHRA, CDR2 YSYEKL, per germline. This CDR3 region has 16 residues. As DNA, the CDR3 is TGCGCCAGCAGCCAAGTTCCGGGACTAGATACAGAGACCCAGTACTTC. It codes for CASSQVPGLDTETQYF.

The genes are TRBV9 and TRBJ1-6; D is unclear. Deletions cut 2 bases from V and 10 bases from J, with 10 bases between. The CDR3 has 13 amino acids. Per germline, CDR1 SGDLS and CDR2 YYNGEE. CDR3 residues: CASSVYSRSPLHF. CDR3 bases: TGTGCCAGCAGCGTGTACAGTCGATCACCCCTCCACTTT.